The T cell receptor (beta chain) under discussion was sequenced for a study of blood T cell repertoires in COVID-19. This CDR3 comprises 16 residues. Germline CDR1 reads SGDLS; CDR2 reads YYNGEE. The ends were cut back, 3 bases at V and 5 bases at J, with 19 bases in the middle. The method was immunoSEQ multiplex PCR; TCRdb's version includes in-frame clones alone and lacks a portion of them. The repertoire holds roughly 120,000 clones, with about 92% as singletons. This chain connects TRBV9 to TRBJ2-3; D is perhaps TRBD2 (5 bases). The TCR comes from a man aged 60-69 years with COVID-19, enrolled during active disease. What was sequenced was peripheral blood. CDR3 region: CASSATAERSIDTQYF. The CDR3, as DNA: TGTGCCAGCAGCGCCACGGCGGAGCGGAGTATAGATACGCAGTATTTT. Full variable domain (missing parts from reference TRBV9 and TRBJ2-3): DSGVTQTPKHLITATGQRVTLRCSPRSGDLSVYWYQQSLDQGLQFLIQYYNGEERAKGNILERFSAQQFPDLHSELNLSSLELGDSALYFCASSATAERSIDTQYFGPGTRLTVL.